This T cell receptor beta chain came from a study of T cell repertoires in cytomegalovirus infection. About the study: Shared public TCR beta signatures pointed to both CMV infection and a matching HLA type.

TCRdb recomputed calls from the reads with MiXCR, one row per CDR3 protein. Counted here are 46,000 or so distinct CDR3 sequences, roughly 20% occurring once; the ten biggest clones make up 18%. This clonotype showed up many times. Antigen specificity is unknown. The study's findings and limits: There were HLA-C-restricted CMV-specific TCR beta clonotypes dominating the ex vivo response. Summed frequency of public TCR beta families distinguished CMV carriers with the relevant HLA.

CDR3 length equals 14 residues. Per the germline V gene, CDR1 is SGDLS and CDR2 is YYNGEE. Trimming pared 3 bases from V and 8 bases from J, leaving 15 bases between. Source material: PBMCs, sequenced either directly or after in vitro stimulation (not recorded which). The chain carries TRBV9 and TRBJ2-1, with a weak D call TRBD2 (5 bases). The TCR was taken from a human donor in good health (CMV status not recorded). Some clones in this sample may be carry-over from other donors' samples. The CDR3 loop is CASSAGVPLDEQFF. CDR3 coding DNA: TGTGCCAGCAGCGCCGGGGTCCCTTTGGATGAGCAGTTCTTC.